In this sample, the clone carrying this T cell receptor beta chain turned up many times. Its antigen is still unknown. MiXCR was run by TCRdb on the 5' RACE reads, yielding one entry per CDR3 protein. The sample comprises about 440,000 distinct CDR3 sequences, over 15% of which are singletons, and about 0.94% rests with the top ten. This CDR3 region has 14 residues. Trimming cost V 7 bases and J 8 bases; bases outside gene matches: 12. Germline-derived CDR1 and CDR2 are SQVTM and ANQGSEA. The sample originates from a study of CD8 T cells in ankylosing spondylitis. Study observations and caveats: It was reported that disease-linked clones were significantly enriched in matched ankylosing spondylitis synovial fluid. Peripheral blood samples showed relatively rare disease-linked clones, and these clones were CD8+. Earlier work had already found some motif variants in reactive arthritis synovial fluid and blood. In ankylosing spondylitis blood, a motif of roughly eight highly homologous TCR beta variants appeared characteristic.

The specimen was blood, either unsorted or a sorted T cell fraction (not recorded which). This clonotype was sampled from a male donor with ankylosing spondylitis. The chain employs TRBV29-1 and TRBJ2-1; TRBD1 matches at 9 bases. CDR3 protein: CSALRDRVRHEQFF. CDR3 bases: TGCAGCGCGCTCCGGGACAGGGTCCGCCATGAGCAGTTCTTC.